The clone carrying this T cell receptor (beta chain) is classed as medium-sized. Antigen specificity is unknown. The sample originates from a study of OX40 agonist ivuxolimab in advanced cancers. Study information: Earlier treatment with anti-PD-1, anti-PD-L1 or anti-CTLA-4 was permitted, and over 35% had received some.

V lost 2 bases and J lost 12, with 20 bases in between. CDR3 length: 14 amino acids. The germline CDR1 and CDR2 sequences are SGHNT and YYREEE (reference sequence). Clones were sequenced by immunoSEQ multiplex PCR, and TCRdb holds only the in-frame ones, with some missing. The repertoire holds roughly 97,000 clones, with 85% to 90% as singletons. Study findings and constraints: Expanded clones tended on average to be more numerous among CD8+ T cells than CD4+. Normalized T-cell clonal expansion was also low in some nonresponders.

On cycle 4 day 1 and cycle 7 day 1, as well as at baseline, blood was sampled. The gene calls are TRBV5-4 and TRBJ1-1, with D tentatively TRBD1 (5 bases). The clonotype comes from an adult with an advanced solid tumor such as melanoma, head and neck, liver or kidney cancer. The sample here was CD4+ or CD8+ T cells sorted from blood, taken in a trial of the OX40 agonist ivuxolimab. In DNA form, the CDR3 reads TGTGCCAGCAGCTTTTCCAGCAGTCAGGGAGAAACTTTCTTT. Amino acid sequence: CASSFSSSQGETFF.